One sample yielded the 30 T cell receptor beta chains listed below, sequenced in a study of shared clonotypes between healthy human individuals. The repertoire was sequenced with immunoSEQ multiplex PCR; TCRdb's copy has only in-frame clones and lacks some. The repertoire consists of some 450,000 clones, with more than 70% occurring once and the leading ten covering 12%. The sequenced sample was PBMCs. The source is a woman aged 40 to 50 in good health. Some clones in this sample may be carry-over from other donors' samples.

The V and J genes are TRBV7-2 and TRBJ2-2; D is undetermined. Looked up from germline, CDR1 is SGHTA and CDR2 is FQGNSA. The CDR3 covers 13 residues. V was trimmed by 5 bases and J by 6 bases, leaving 10 bases between them. The CDR3 here is CASSRRVAGELFF. The CDR3 nucleotides are TGTGCCAGCAGCCGTAGGGTGGCCGGGGAGCTGTTTTTT.

J is TRBJ2-2 and V is TRBV7-8; 13 bases fit TRBD2. This CDR3 comprises 18 residues. V lost 5 bases and J lost 5; bases outside the gene matches: 11. The germline V gene has CDR1 SGHVS and CDR2 FQNEAQ. The CDR3 nucleotides read TGTGCCAGCAGCCGCCCGGGACTAGCGGGACGAGGTACCGGGGAGCTGTTTTTT. It specifies CASSRPGLAGRGTGELFF.

The gene calls are TRBV27 and TRBJ1-2; no reliable D call. Germline CDR1 and CDR2: MNHEY and SMNVEV (reference sequence). This CDR3 region has 17 residues. Trimming removed 2 bases from V and 4 bases from J, with 20 bases in between. CDR3 amino acids: CASSLDRIRGYLYGYTF. The DNA for the CDR3 is TGTGCCAGCAGTTTAGATAGGATTCGAGGGTACCTCTATGGCTACACCTTC.

A word on this clone: A read error is likely here: a far larger clone is one base away. The chain is built from TRBV7-8 and TRBJ2-5; D gene ambiguous. CDR3 length equals 14 residues. Trimming pared 11 bases from V and 7 bases from J, leaving 23 bases between. Per the germline V gene, CDR1 is SGHVS and CDR2 is FQNEAQ. CDR3 region: CAGNPPSESRTQYF. DNA for the CDR3: TGTGCCGGCAACCCTCCAAGCGAGTCACGGACCCAGTACTTC.

This chain joins TRBV5-6 and TRBJ2-7; no firm D call. CDR3 length: 14 amino acids. The V gene's germline CDR1 is SGHDT and CDR2 YYEEEE. V lost 2 bases and J lost 6, with 15 bases in between. CDR3 DNA: TGTGCCAGCAGCTTCAACTACGCCTTCGGCGAGCAGTACTTC. Its protein product is CASSFNYAFGEQYF.

V is TRBV15 and J is TRBJ2-5, with D perhaps matching TRBD1 or TRBD2 (6 bases each). This CDR3 has 16 residues. The ends were cut back, 2 bases at V and 5 bases at J, with 18 bases in the middle. CDR1 and CDR2 (germline): LNHNV, YYDKDF (reference sequence). The CDR3 sequence is CATSRKTAGAGETQYF. CDR3 bases: TGTGCCACCAGCAGAAAGACCGCAGGGGCGGGGGAGACCCAGTACTTC. Supplemented by reference TRBV15 and TRBJ2-5, the full variable domain reads DAMVIQNPRYQVTQFGKPVTLSCSQTLNHNVMYWYQQKSSQAPKLLFHYYDKDFNNEADTPDNFQSRRPNTSFCFLDIRSPGLGDTAMYLCATSRKTAGAGETQYFGPGTRLLVL.

This chain uses TRBV10-3 with TRBJ1-5; D is undetermined. This CDR3 has 13 residues. V was shortened by 2 bases and J by 3 bases, with 5 bases between the two germline ends. In germline, CDR1 is ENHRY, CDR2 SYGVKD. This chain's CDR3 is CAISEEDNQPQHF. The CDR3 nucleotides are TGTGCCATCAGTGAGGAGGACAATCAGCCCCAGCATTTT.

V is TRBV21-1 and J is TRBJ2-7; the table's D call TRBD2 went unverified against the DNA. TRBV21-1 is a pseudogene. CDR3 size: 15 residues. CDR3 in amino acids: CASSKRGLAFYEQYF. As DNA, the CDR3 is TGTGCCAGCAGCAAAAGGGGACTAGCCTTCTACGAGCAGTACTTC.

This chain connects TRBV9 to TRBJ2-3; no firm D call. The CDR3 runs to 14 residues. The V gene lost 0 bases and the J gene lost 1 base, with 6 bases spanning the gap. Germline lookup yields CDR1 SGDLS and CDR2 YYNGEE. The CDR3 nucleotides read TGTGCCAGCAGCGTAGTTGGGGGCACAGATACGCAGTATTTT. Its translation: CASSVVGGTDTQYF.

The rearrangement uses TRBV5-1 and TRBJ1-3; a weak D match, TRBD1 (5 bases). CDR1 is SGHRS, CDR2 YFSETQ, per germline. CDR3 length: 15 residues. Trimming took off 4 bases at V and 5 bases at J, with 16 bases between the two ends. CDR3 protein: CASSPNGRGRNTIYF. The CDR3 DNA reads TGCGCCAGCAGCCCCAACGGGCGGGGCCGAAACACCATATATTTT.

The rearrangement uses TRBV2 and TRBJ2-6; maybe TRBD2 (6 bases). Trimming took off 4 bases at V and 0 bases at J, with 7 bases between the two ends. The CDR3 has 15 amino acids. Germline loops: CDR1 SNHLY, CDR2 FYNNEI. The CDR3 nucleotides read TGTGCCAGCAGTGTTAGCGGCTCTGGGGCCAACGTCCTGACTTTC. Its translation is CASSVSGSGANVLTF.

About this clone: A far larger clone is just one base off, so this is likely a read error. Other DNA sequences from this sample encode an identical CDR3 as well. This chain uses TRBV29-1 with TRBJ1-1, with D perhaps TRBD1 (5 bases). The CDR3 runs to 13 residues. V shed 4 bases and J shed 2 bases, with 11 bases lying between them. Germline loops: CDR1 SQVTM, CDR2 ANQGSEA. The CDR3 nucleotides are TGCAGCGTTGCTACGGGGCGTAACACTGAAGCTTTCTTT. Encoded protein: CSVATGRNTEAFF.

The CDR3 loop is CASSISGSTYNEQFF. Here the CDR3 DNA reads TGTGCCAGCAGCATTAGCGGGAGTACCTACAATGAGCAGTTCTTC. The rearrangement joins TRBV9 to TRBJ2-1, with 9 bases lining up with TRBD2. Germline V lookup: CDR1 SGDLS, CDR2 YYNGEE. J gave up 2 bases and V 4 bases, and 4 bases lay outside the gene matches. This CDR3 spans 15 amino acids.

This chain links TRBV27 with TRBJ2-1; 7 bases line up with TRBD2. V dropped 2 bases and J dropped 5; count of bases not matched to a gene: 6. This CDR3 has 15 amino acids. Germline V gives CDR1 MNHEY, CDR2 SMNVEV (reference sequence). The CDR3 DNA is TGTGCCAGCAGTTTAGACGGGAGGTTGAACAATGAGCAGTTCTTC. Protein: CASSLDGRLNNEQFF.

As regards this clone: Germline is not matched at one junction end, which may reflect a read error. J is TRBJ2-1 and V is TRBV28; a weak D match, TRBD2 (5 bases). This CDR3 spans 16 amino acids. CDR1 MDHEN and CDR2 SYDVKM come from the germline V gene. The CDR3 DNA reads TGTGCCAGCAGTTTATTAGGGTCTAGCTCCAACAATGAGCAGTTCTTC. This sequence encodes CASSLLGSSSNNEQFF.

The rearrangement joins TRBV30 to TRBJ1-4; D is possibly TRBD1 (5 bases). CDR3 size: 14 residues. Germline V lookup: CDR1 GTSNPN, CDR2 SVGIG (reference sequence). Trimming removed 1 base from V and 4 bases from J, with 10 bases in between. The CDR3 sequence is CAWSGGLDNEKLFF. CDR3 coding DNA: TGTGCCTGGAGTGGGGGCCTGGATAATGAAAAACTGTTTTTT.

Of note for this clone: One base separates it from a far larger clone, so it is likely a read error. Other DNA sequences in the sample encode the same CDR3. This chain connects TRBV7-9 to TRBJ1-3, with D maybe TRBD1 (5 bases). The germline V and J ends were trimmed by 0 bases and 2 bases, with 5 bases remaining between them. This CDR3 comprises 14 residues. CDR1 and CDR2 (germline): SEHNR, FQNEAQ (reference sequence). CDR3 bases: TGTGCCAGCAGCTTAGCAGGGGCTGGAAACACCATATATTTT. Its translation: CASSLAGAGNTIYF. Based on the CDR3 plus reference TRBV7-9 and TRBJ1-3, the full variable domain is DTGVSQNPRHKITKRGQNVTFRCDPISEHNRLYWYRQTLGQGPEFLTYFQNEAQLEKSRLLSDRFSAERPKGSFSTLEIQRTEQGDSAMYLCASSLAGAGNTIYFGEGSWLTVV.

The chain recombines TRBV19 with TRBJ2-7; 8 nucleotides match TRBD2. CDR1 and CDR2 from the germline V gene are LNHDA and SQIVND (reference sequence). The CDR3 spans 14 residues. Trimming at V came to 3 bases and at J to 3 bases, leaving 4 bases not matched to a gene. This CDR3 reads CASSIREGVYEQYF. The CDR3 coding sequence is TGTGCCAGTAGTATCCGGGAGGGGGTCTACGAGCAGTACTTC.

Notes on this clone: A far larger clone is just one base off, so this is likely a read error. V usage is TRBV28 and J usage is TRBJ2-7; D gene uncertain. Germline V gene sequence: CDR1 MDHEN, CDR2 SYDVKM. This CDR3 spans 13 amino acids. CDR3 residues: CASSYPNSYGQYF. The CDR3 coding sequence is TGTGCCAGCAGTTACCCCAATTCCTACGGGCAGTACTTC. Filled out from reference TRBV28 and TRBJ2-7, the complete variable domain reads DVKVTQSSRYLVKRTGEKVFLECVQDMDHENMFWYRQDPGLGLRLIYFSYDVKMKEKGDIPEGYSVSREKKERFSLILESASTNQTSMYLCASSYPNSYGQYFGPGTRLTVT.

This clone has just a few counts. The rearrangement links TRBV28 to TRBJ2-7; unclear D gene. This CDR3 contains 14 residues. In germline, CDR1 is MDHEN, CDR2 SYDVKM. V was pared by 1 base and J by 4 bases, with 11 bases between. In nucleotides, the CDR3 is TGTGCCAGCAGTTTATCTTTCGGCGGATACGAGCAGTACTTC. Encoded protein: CASSLSFGGYEQYF.

The V gene is TRBV5-1, the J gene TRBJ2-2; TRBD1 matches at 8 bases. This CDR3 is 17 amino acids long. V dropped 6 bases and J dropped 1; count of bases not matched to a gene: 11. Germline V lookup: CDR1 SGHRS, CDR2 YFSETQ. CDR3 sequence reads: CASNEKPGTGNTGELFF. DNA for the CDR3: TGCGCCAGCAACGAAAAACCCGGGACAGGGAACACCGGGGAGCTGTTTTTT.

This clone appeared once. The chain has TRBV2 and TRBJ2-3; D is tentatively TRBD1 or TRBD2 (5 bases each). This CDR3 is 15 amino acids long. Trimming removed 5 bases at V and 2 bases at J, with 14 bases between. Germline V gene lookup returns CDR1 SNHLY and CDR2 FYNNEI. The CDR3 reads CASSREGRPTDTQYF. The DNA of the CDR3 is TGTGCCAGCAGTCGTGAGGGGCGGCCCACAGATACGCAGTATTTT.

The chain is built from TRBV4-1 and TRBJ2-7, with TRBD1 matching 10 bases. The CDR3 extends over 17 amino acids. Germline V CDR1 and CDR2: MGHRA, YSYEKL. V trimming: 3 bases; J trimming: 2 bases; junction bases outside the gene matches: 10. The CDR3 nucleotides read TGCGCCAGCAGCCAGAACCCGGGACAGGGGACTCCCTACGAGCAGTACTTC. This sequence encodes CASSQNPGQGTPYEQYF.

Remarks on this clone: One junction end does not reproduce the germline sequence, and a read error may be involved. This chain uses TRBV7-6 with TRBJ2-5, with a tentative D call TRBD1 (6 bases). There are 17 residues in the CDR3. Per the germline V gene, CDR1 is SGHVS and CDR2 is FNYEAQ. CDR3: CASTLGGPNLKQETQYF. The CDR3 DNA is TGTGCCAGCACCTTAGGGGGTCCAAACTTGAAACAAGAGACCCAGTACTTC.

Only one count was recorded for this clone. The chain has TRBV10-3 and TRBJ1-5, with 8 bases fitting TRBD1. CDR3 size: 17 residues. The germline CDR1 and CDR2 sequences are ENHRY and SYGVKD. The V segment lost 10 bases and the J segment 0 bases; nucleotides outside the gene matches: 14. CDR3 sequence (DNA): TGTGCCACAACAGGGGGTTCATCCGGCCATAGCAATCAGCCCCAGCATTTT. Translated: CATTGGSSGHSNQPQHF.

CDR3 residues: CASSPFQVGSSKEQYF. The CDR3 nucleotides are TGTGCCAGCTCACCATTTCAGGTCGGCTCCTCTAAGGAGCAGTACTTC. This chain links TRBV18 with TRBJ2-7; D gene unclear. With 2 bases removed from V and 7 bases from J, the gap between germline ends came to 21 bases. The length of the CDR3 is 16 residues. Germline loops: CDR1 KGHSH, CDR2 LQKENI.

The rearrangement uses TRBV4-1 and TRBJ2-5; 16 nucleotides agree with TRBD2. V lost 4 bases to trimming and J lost 5 bases; unmatched junction nucleotides: 7. The CDR3 covers 17 residues. Germline values: CDR1 MGHRA, CDR2 YSYEKL. The chain's CDR3 is CASSPTGTSGRGETQYF. CDR3 DNA sequence: TGCGCCAGCAGCCCGACCGGGACTAGCGGGAGGGGGGAGACCCAGTACTTC.

In its sample, this clone was seen a few times. The rearrangement joins TRBV5-1 to TRBJ1-4; TRBD1 is a possible D gene (5 bases). The V gene lost 4 bases and the J gene lost 8 bases, with 21 bases spanning the gap. Germline V lookup: CDR1 SGHRS, CDR2 YFSETQ. The CDR3 length is 16 residues. The CDR3 here is CASSPLPGLQGEKLFF. CDR3 bases: TGCGCCAGCAGCCCGCTACCGGGTCTCCAGGGAGAAAAACTGTTTTTT.

CDR3 bases: TGTGCCAGCTCACCAGCTAGCGGGGATTACGAGCAGTACTTC. Translated, it gives CASSPASGDYEQYF. The V gene is TRBV18, the J gene TRBJ2-7, with 9 bases aligning to TRBD2. V lost 2 bases to trimming and J lost 4 bases; unmatched junction nucleotides: 3. The CDR3 contains 14 residues. Germline CDR1 KGHSH, CDR2 LQKENI.

The chain carries TRBV27 and TRBJ2-7, with TRBD1 matching over 8 bases. V trimming: 6 bases; J trimming: 0 bases; junction bases outside the gene matches: 4. Germline lookup yields CDR1 MNHEY and CDR2 SMNVEV (reference sequence). The CDR3 is made up of 14 amino acids. Here the CDR3 DNA reads TGTGCCAGCAGGCGGACAGGGAGCTCCTACGAGCAGTACTTC. Its protein is CASRRTGSSYEQYF.